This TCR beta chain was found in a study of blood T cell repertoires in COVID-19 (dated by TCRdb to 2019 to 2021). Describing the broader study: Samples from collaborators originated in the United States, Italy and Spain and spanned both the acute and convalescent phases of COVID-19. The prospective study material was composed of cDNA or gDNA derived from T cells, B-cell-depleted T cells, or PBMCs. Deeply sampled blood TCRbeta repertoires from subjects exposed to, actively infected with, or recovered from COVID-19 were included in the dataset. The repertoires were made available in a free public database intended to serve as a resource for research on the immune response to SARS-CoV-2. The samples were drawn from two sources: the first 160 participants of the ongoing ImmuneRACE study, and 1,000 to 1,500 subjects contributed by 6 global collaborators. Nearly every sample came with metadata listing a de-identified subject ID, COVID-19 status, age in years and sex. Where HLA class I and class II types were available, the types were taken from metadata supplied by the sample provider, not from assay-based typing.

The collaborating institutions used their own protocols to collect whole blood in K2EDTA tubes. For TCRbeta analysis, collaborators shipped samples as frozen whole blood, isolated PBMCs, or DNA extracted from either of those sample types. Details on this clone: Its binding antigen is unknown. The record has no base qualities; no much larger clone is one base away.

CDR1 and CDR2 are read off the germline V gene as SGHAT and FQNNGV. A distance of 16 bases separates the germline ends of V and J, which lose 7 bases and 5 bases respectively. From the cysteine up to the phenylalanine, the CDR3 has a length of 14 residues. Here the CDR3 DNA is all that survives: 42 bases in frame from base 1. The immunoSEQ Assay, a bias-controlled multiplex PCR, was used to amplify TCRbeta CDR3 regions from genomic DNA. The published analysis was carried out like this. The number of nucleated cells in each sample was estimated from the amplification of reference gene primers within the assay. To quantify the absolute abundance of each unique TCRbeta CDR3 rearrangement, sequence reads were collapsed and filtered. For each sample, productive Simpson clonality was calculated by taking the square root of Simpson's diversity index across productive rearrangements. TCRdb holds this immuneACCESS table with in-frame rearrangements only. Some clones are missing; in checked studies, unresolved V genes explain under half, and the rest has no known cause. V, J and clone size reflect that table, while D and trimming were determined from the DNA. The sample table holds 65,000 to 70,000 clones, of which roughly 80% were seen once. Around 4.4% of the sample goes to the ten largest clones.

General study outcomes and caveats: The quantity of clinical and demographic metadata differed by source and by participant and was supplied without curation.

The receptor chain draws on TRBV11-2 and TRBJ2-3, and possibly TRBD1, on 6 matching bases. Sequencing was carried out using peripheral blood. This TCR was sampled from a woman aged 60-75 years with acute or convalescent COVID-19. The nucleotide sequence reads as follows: TGTGCCAGCACCCAGGGACACACGATAGATACGCAGTATTTT. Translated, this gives CASTQGHTIDTQYF.